Below are 26 T cell receptor beta chains sequenced from a single sample in a study of OX40 agonist ivuxolimab in advanced cancers. The assay was immunoSEQ multiplex PCR, and TCRdb's table has in-frame clones only and misses some. The table lists roughly 35,000 clones, roughly 81% of them singletons. Sequencing used CD4+ or CD8+ T cells sorted from blood, obtained in a trial of the OX40 agonist ivuxolimab. Receptors were obtained from an adult with an advanced solid tumor such as melanoma, head and neck, liver or kidney cancer.

As regards this clone: Distinct nucleotide sequences in the sample also encode this CDR3. V gene TRBV29-1 combines with J gene TRBJ2-3, with 9 bases fitting TRBD2. Germline V gene lookup returns CDR1 SQVTM and CDR2 ANQGSEA. The CDR3 length is 12 residues. V lost 6 bases and J lost 8; bases outside the gene matches: 6. CDR3 residues: CSVEKAGGTQYF. The CDR3 nucleotides read TGCAGCGTGGAAAAAGCGGGAGGTACGCAGTATTTT.

This clone came up once. V is TRBV5-5 and J is TRBJ2-1, with a tentative D call TRBD1 (6 bases). Germline-derived CDR1 and CDR2 are SGHKS and YYEKEE (reference sequence). V lost 1 base, J lost 6 bases, and 11 bases lay in between. There are 14 residues in the CDR3. DNA for the CDR3: TGTGCCAGCAGCTTGTCCAGGGGTCGCAATGAGCAGTTCTTC. Amino acids: CASSLSRGRNEQFF.

The V gene is TRBV7-8, the J gene TRBJ2-3, with TRBD2 matching over 15 bases. With V trimmed by 3 bases and J by 3 bases, 13 bases remained unmatched. The CDR3 length is 20 residues. CDR1 and CDR2 from the germline V gene are SGHVS and FQNEAQ. The CDR3 coding sequence is TGTGCCAGCAGCTTCCCGCAAGGACTAGCGGGGGGGATTAGGACAGATACGCAGTATTTT. Protein product: CASSFPQGLAGGIRTDTQYF.

The chain recombines TRBV6-6 with TRBJ1-6; D uncertain. The CDR3 spans 14 residues. V was pared by 6 bases and J by 10 bases, with 16 bases between. Germline CDR1 is MNHNY and CDR2 is SVGAGI (reference sequence). For the CDR3, the DNA is TGTGCCAGCAGCCAAGATTCTGCCCGCTCACCCCTCCACTTT. Amino acid sequence: CASSQDSARSPLHF.

V and J are TRBV30 and TRBJ1-5, with TRBD1 identical over 7 bases. Germline CDR1 reads GTSNPN; CDR2 reads SVGIG (reference sequence). After removal of 5 bases from V and 7 bases from J, the junction contained 2 bases not matched to a gene. CDR3 size: 11 residues. DNA of the CDR3: TGTGCCTGGCAGGGGGGCCAGCCCCAGCATTTT. Its protein is CAWQGGQPQHF.

V and J are TRBV28 and TRBJ1-5; 11 nucleotides agree with TRBD1. The CDR3 length is 17 residues. The germline CDR1 and CDR2 sequences are MDHEN and SYDVKM. J was trimmed by 5 bases and V by 1 base; bases with no gene match: 7. CDR3 sequence reads: CASSLLDRGLAYQPQHF. The CDR3, as DNA: TGTGCCAGCAGTTTATTGGACAGGGGGCTTGCTTATCAGCCCCAGCATTTT.

The genes are TRBV18 and TRBJ2-3; tentatively, D is TRBD2 (6 bases). CDR3 length: 16 residues. Trimming cost V 0 bases and J 3 bases, with 13 bases left between them. Germline V CDR1 and CDR2: KGHSH, LQKENI. The CDR3: CASSPPSRRGTDTQYF. CDR3 DNA sequence: TGTGCCAGCTCACCACCGTCTCGGCGGGGTACAGATACGCAGTATTTT.

The chain couples TRBV7-2 to TRBJ1-6; D is possibly TRBD1 (5 bases). Per germline, CDR1 SGHTA and CDR2 FQGNSA. Trimming shortened V by 4 bases and J by 9 bases, and 10 bases separated the two germline ends. This CDR3 is built from 13 residues. The CDR3 sequence: CASSSMGGSPLHF. DNA of the CDR3: TGTGCCAGCAGCTCGATGGGGGGTTCACCCCTCCACTTT.

On this clone: Other nucleotide sequences in the sample specify the same CDR3. This chain connects TRBV30 to TRBJ1-5; possibly TRBD1 for D (6 bases). Per the germline V gene, CDR1 is GTSNPN and CDR2 is SVGIG (reference sequence). Trimming removed 0 bases from V and 4 bases from J, with 7 bases in between. The length of the CDR3 is 13 residues. The CDR3: CAWSVGGNQPQHF. CDR3 DNA: TGTGCCTGGAGTGTAGGGGGGAATCAGCCCCAGCATTTT.

V and J are TRBV30 and TRBJ2-1, with a tentative D call TRBD1 (7 bases). Germline V gene sequence: CDR1 GTSNPN, CDR2 SVGIG (reference sequence). The V and J ends lost 0 bases and 8 bases respectively, with 8 bases between them. The CDR3 has 12 amino acids. The CDR3 coding sequence is TGTGCCTGGAGTGTCAGGGGGGATGAGCAGTTCTTC. Residues: CAWSVRGDEQFF. The whole variable domain, remainder taken from reference TRBV30 and TRBJ2-1, is SQTIHQWPATLVQPVGSPLSLECTVEGTSNPNLYWYRQAAGRGLQLLFYSVGIGQISSEVPQNLSASRPQDRQFILSSKKLLLSDSGFYLCAWSVRGDEQFFGPGTRLTVL.

The gene calls are TRBV5-4 and TRBJ1-2, with TRBD1 identical over 7 bases. Per the germline V gene, CDR1 is SGHNT and CDR2 is YYREEE (reference sequence). The CDR3 contains 15 residues. The junction had 4 bases not matched to a gene; V was cut back by 2 bases and J by 0 bases. DNA for the CDR3: TGTGCCAGCAGCTTCGGCAGGGGGTCTAACTATGGCTACACCTTC. Its protein is CASSFGRGSNYGYTF.

This clone was seen just once. The J gene is TRBJ2-7, the V gene TRBV19; D remains unclear. The CDR3 is made up of 11 amino acids. Germline-derived CDR1 and CDR2 are LNHDA and SQIVND (reference sequence). The V end was cut by 3 bases, the J end by 6 bases, with 6 bases between. The CDR3 sequence is CASSIGPEQYF. DNA of the CDR3: TGTGCCAGTAGTATTGGACCCGAGCAGTACTTC. Based on the CDR3 plus reference TRBV19 and TRBJ2-7, the full variable domain is DGGITQSPKYLFRKEGQNVTLSCEQNLNHDAMYWYRQDPGQGLRLIYYSQIVNDFQKGDIAEGYSVSREKKESFPLTVTSAQKNPTAFYLCASSIGPEQYFGPGTRLTVT.

The CDR3 spells CASSLYHEGDEQYF. The DNA of the CDR3 is TGTGCCAGCAGCCTCTACCACGAGGGAGACGAGCAGTACTTC. The chain employs TRBV7-8 and TRBJ2-7, with D possibly matching TRBD2 (5 bases). This CDR3 has 14 amino acids. Trimming cost V 5 bases and J 5 bases, with 16 bases left between them. Germline CDR1 is SGHVS and CDR2 is FQNEAQ.

The rearrangement uses TRBV19 and TRBJ1-1, with no clear D. CDR1 and CDR2 (germline): LNHDA, SQIVND (reference sequence). CDR3 length equals 14 residues. The ends were cut back, 1 base at V and 7 bases at J, with 13 bases in the middle. CDR3 region: CASSIGSAALEAFF. The CDR3 DNA reads as TGTGCCAGTAGTATAGGGTCCGCAGCACTTGAAGCTTTCTTT.

The table lists this clone with a count of one. The CDR3 sequence: CASSPWGRAGNTIYF. The CDR3, as DNA: TGTGCCAGCAGCCCTTGGGGCAGGGCTGGAAACACCATATATTTT. The genes are TRBV7-9 and TRBJ1-3; weak D call: TRBD1 (5 bases). The V and J ends lost 5 bases and 2 bases respectively, with 13 bases between them. This CDR3 has 15 amino acids. From germline, CDR1 is SEHNR and CDR2 FQNEAQ (reference sequence). Full variable domain (remainder filled in from reference TRBV7-9 and TRBJ1-3): DTGVSQNPRHKITKRGQNVTFRCDPISEHNRLYWYRQTLGQGPEFLTYFQNEAQLEKSRLLSDRFSAERPKGSFSTLEIQRTEQGDSAMYLCASSPWGRAGNTIYFGEGSWLTVV.

The J gene is TRBJ2-7, the V gene TRBV30; 8 nucleotides agree with TRBD1. Germline V lookup: CDR1 GTSNPN, CDR2 SVGIG (reference sequence). The trim removed 3 bases at V and 12 bases at J, leaving 10 bases unmatched. The CDR3 contains 12 residues. For the CDR3, the DNA is TGTGCCTGGAGCACAACAGGGGGGTCTTCGTACTTC. It encodes CAWSTTGGSSYF.

The chain recombines TRBV6-1 with TRBJ1-1; perhaps TRBD1 as D (5 bases). Germline V gives CDR1 MNHNS, CDR2 SASEGT. V dropped 6 bases and J dropped 2 bases, with 13 bases sitting between them. The CDR3 is 14 residues long. Here the CDR3 reads CASRVGDLNTEAFF. The CDR3 region has the DNA TGTGCCAGCAGGGTGGGGGATCTAAACACTGAAGCTTTCTTT.

The chain has TRBV30 and TRBJ1-1; TRBD1 might be the D (5 bases). This CDR3 has 14 amino acids. V shed 5 bases and J shed 4 bases, with 17 bases lying between them. Germline V CDR1 and CDR2: GTSNPN, SVGIG (reference sequence). CDR3 DNA sequence: TGTGCCTGGCACCTTACGGGGGAGGCCACTGAAGCTTTCTTT. It specifies CAWHLTGEATEAFF.

The rearrangement links TRBV5-6 to TRBJ2-7; TRBD1 aligns across 9 bases. J lost 3 bases, V lost 4 bases, and 8 bases had no gene match. The CDR3 is made up of 15 amino acids. From germline, CDR1 is SGHDT and CDR2 YYEEEE. CDR3 in DNA: TGTGCCAGCAGCCGTTACGGGACAGGGTACTACGAGCAGTACTTC. It specifies CASSRYGTGYYEQYF.

The sample holds one count of this clone. The V and J genes are TRBV7-2 and TRBJ1-1; a possible D gene is TRBD1 (6 bases). Between the trimmed V and J ends, which lost 3 bases and 4 bases, there was a span of 9 bases. This CDR3 spans 13 amino acids. Germline CDR1 and CDR2: SGHTA and FQGNSA. CDR3 sequence (DNA): TGTGCCAGCAGCTTGGGGGGCTTCACTGAAGCTTTCTTT. This codes for CASSLGGFTEAFF.

The genes are TRBV6-1 and TRBJ2-5; possible D gene TRBD1, 6 bases. CDR1 and CDR2 (germline): MNHNS, SASEGT. Trimming stripped 4 bases from V and 4 bases from J, with 13 bases between. CDR3 length: 14 amino acids. CDR3 in amino acids: CASSGGQLIETQYF. Written as DNA, the CDR3 is TGTGCCAGCAGTGGCGGACAGTTAATAGAGACCCAGTACTTC.

The genes are TRBV7-2 and TRBJ1-1; the D is unclear. Looked up from germline, CDR1 is SGHTA and CDR2 is FQGNSA. Trimming stripped 5 bases from V and 5 bases from J, with 12 bases between. The CDR3 runs 13 residues. DNA of the CDR3: TGTGCCAGCAGCCTTGACGGGCGGACTGAAGCTTTCTTT. Amino acid sequence: CASSLDGRTEAFF. The variable domain in full, with the rest retrieved from reference TRBV7-2 and TRBJ1-1, is GAGVSQSPSNKVTEKGKDVELRCDPISGHTALYWYRQSLGQGLEFLIYFQGNSAPDKSGLPSDRFSAERTGGSVSTLTIQRTQQEDSAVYLCASSLDGRTEAFFGQGTRLTVV.

The chain carries TRBV9 and TRBJ1-2; 8 positions match TRBD1. The V gene end was trimmed by 2 bases and the J gene end by 1 base; junction bases not matched to a gene: 13. The CDR3 runs to 18 residues. Germline CDR1 is SGDLS and CDR2 is YYNGEE. In DNA, the CDR3 is TGTGCCAGCAGCGTTCTTCCGGGACAGGAGAATATTAACTATGGCTACACCTTC. Residues: CASSVLPGQENINYGYTF.

The CDR3 reads CASSLGTGANQPQHF. The DNA of the CDR3 is TGTGCCAGCAGCTTGGGGACAGGGGCTAATCAGCCCCAGCATTTT. The chain joins TRBV5-4 to TRBJ1-5; 9 bases agree with TRBD1. The CDR3 is 15 amino acids. In germline, CDR1 is SGHNT, CDR2 YYREEE (reference sequence). V lost 0 bases and J lost 4; bases outside the gene matches: 2.

The CDR3 protein is CASSHPAGAVYGYTF. The DNA for the CDR3 is TGCGCCAGCAGCCACCCCGCGGGGGCCGTCTATGGCTACACCTTC. The chain combines TRBV4-1 with TRBJ1-2; tentative D call: TRBD1 (6 bases). V shed 3 bases and J shed 4 bases, with 15 bases lying between them. CDR1 and CDR2 (germline): MGHRA, YSYEKL. The CDR3 is 15 residues long.

This sequence joins TRBV7-8 and TRBJ1-4; 9 positions agree with TRBD1. Trimming at V came to 5 bases and at J to 3 bases, leaving 10 bases not matched to a gene. CDR3 length equals 17 residues. Germline V gene lookup returns CDR1 SGHVS and CDR2 FQNEAQ. CDR3 coding DNA: TGTGCCAGCAGCCCTTACAGGGGGCGAGGTGCTAATGAAAAACTGTTTTTT. Its translation: CASSPYRGRGANEKLFF.